The clone carrying this T cell receptor (beta chain) was seen a handful of times. This entry belongs to a study of T cells in Graves' hyperthyroidism and ophthalmopathy. Amplification of TCR beta CDR3 regions used RNA as the template. In the first-round RT-PCR of the TCR CDR3, the HTBI primer set was used. TCRdb reprocessed the multiplex PCR reads via MiXCR and lists one record per CDR3 protein. The table lists about 420,000 distinct CDR3 sequences, about 13% of them singletons. Trimming shortened V by 3 bases and J by 2 bases, and 16 bases separated the two germline ends. This CDR3 region has 17 residues. Graves' hyperthyroidism is called stable when ophthalmopathy does not progress within 18 months.

The rearrangement joins TRBV12-3 or TRBV12-4 to TRBJ2-2; possibly TRBD1 or TRBD2 for D (6 bases each). The sequenced sample consisted of blood. The clonotype was recovered from a woman under 30 with Graves' hyperthyroidism. CDR3 sequence: CASSFFWGAINTGELFF. The CDR3, as DNA: TGTGCCAGCAGTTTTTTTTGGGGGGCGATTAACACCGGGGAGCTGTTTTTT.